What follows are 21 T cell receptor beta chains derived from one specimen sequenced in a study of blood T cell repertoires in COVID-19. Clones were sequenced by immunoSEQ multiplex PCR, and TCRdb holds only the in-frame ones, with some missing. The table includes about 370,000 clones, 80% to 90% detected once. The sequencing sample was made of peripheral blood. These receptors originate from a woman aged 25 to 39 with COVID-19, enrolled during active disease.

The chain carries TRBV2 and TRBJ2-5, with 10 bases matching TRBD2. The CDR3 covers 14 residues. Germline V lookup: CDR1 SNHLY, CDR2 FYNNEI. Germline trimming cut 10 bases from V and 5 bases from J; bases unmatched to any gene: 10. The DNA of the CDR3 is TGTGCCACCAAATCTAGCGGGAGTAGTGAGACCCAGTACTTC. Translated: CATKSSGSSETQYF.

The chain combines TRBV29-1 with TRBJ1-5, with TRBD1 matching 7 bases. The CDR3 runs 14 residues. Trimming cost V 5 bases and J 3 bases; bases outside gene matches: 7. From germline, CDR1 is SQVTM and CDR2 ANQGSEA. CDR3 nucleotides: TGCAGCGTTACTTCGACAGGGACCAATCAGCCCCAGCATTTT. Translated: CSVTSTGTNQPQHF.

This chain links TRBV7-9 with TRBJ2-1; D ambiguous. V shed 5 bases and J shed 7 bases, with 6 bases lying between them. The CDR3 runs to 11 residues. The V gene's germline CDR1 is SEHNR and CDR2 FQNEAQ (reference sequence). The CDR3 is CASSAQNEQFF. The DNA of the CDR3 is TGTGCCAGCAGCGCACAGAATGAGCAGTTCTTC.

This rearrangement joins TRBV6-5 to TRBJ1-1; a weak D match, TRBD1 (5 bases). CDR1 and CDR2 (germline): MNHEY, SVGAGI. CDR3 length: 13 amino acids. V was trimmed by 2 bases and J by 3 bases, leaving 7 bases between them. In DNA form, the CDR3 reads TGTGCCAGCAGTTACGGGGACTACACTGAAGCTTTCTTT. This translates into CASSYGDYTEAFF.

The CDR3 DNA reads as TGTGCCAGCAGCGTGACAGGGGAACCCTACGAGCAGTACTTC. Translation gives CASSVTGEPYEQYF. The rearrangement links TRBV5-5 to TRBJ2-7, with 8 bases fitting TRBD1. V gave up 4 bases and J gave up 2 bases; unmatched junction bases: 5. Germline CDR1 reads SGHKS; CDR2 reads YYEKEE (reference sequence). The CDR3 length is 14 residues.

This clone has just one count. The rearrangement joins TRBV15 to TRBJ2-7; D gene ambiguous. V lost 3 bases and J 0 bases, leaving 15 bases between the germline ends. Germline CDR1 is LNHNV and CDR2 is YYDKDF (reference sequence). CDR3 length: 16 residues. The CDR3 nucleotides are TGTGCCACCAGCAGGGTGAGACATGCTCCCTCCTACGAGCAGTACTTC. Encoded protein: CATSRVRHAPSYEQYF.

The V gene is TRBV19, the J gene TRBJ2-2; 12 bases align to TRBD2. The CDR3 runs 15 residues. The V gene's germline CDR1 is LNHDA and CDR2 SQIVND (reference sequence). V was clipped by 3 bases and J by 7 bases; unmatched bases: 3. CDR3 sequence: CASSMTSGSLGELFF. The CDR3 DNA reads TGTGCCAGTAGTATGACTAGCGGGAGCCTCGGGGAGCTGTTTTTT.

J is TRBJ2-5 and V is TRBV5-1; 7 bases align to TRBD2. Per germline, CDR1 SGHRS and CDR2 YFSETQ. The CDR3 covers 13 residues. The ends lost 2 bases at V and 2 bases at J; junction bases unmatched: 0. The CDR3 DNA sequence: TGCGCCAGCAGCTTCGGGGGGCAAGAGACCCAGTACTTC. Translating gives CASSFGGQETQYF.

The rearrangement uses TRBV5-1 and TRBJ2-7, with D possibly TRBD1 on 6 matching bases. This CDR3 has 14 amino acids. In germline, CDR1 is SGHRS, CDR2 YFSETQ. With 3 bases removed from V and 0 bases from J, the gap between germline ends came to 10 bases. CDR3 residues: CASSSGDNSYEQYF. As DNA, the CDR3 is TGCGCCAGCAGCTCCGGGGACAACTCCTACGAGCAGTACTTC.

The chain joins TRBV2 to TRBJ2-7; 8 bases match TRBD1. CDR3 size: 12 residues. The junction had 8 bases not matched to a gene; V was cut back by 9 bases and J by 7 bases. Looked up from germline, CDR1 is SNHLY and CDR2 is FYNNEI. DNA for the CDR3: TGTGCCAGGACGGACAGGGCGGGTGAGCAGTACTTC. Translated: CARTDRAGEQYF. Drawing the rest from reference TRBV2 and TRBJ2-7, the complete variable domain is EPEVTQTPSHQVTQMGQEVILRCVPISNHLYFYWYRQILGQKVEFLVSFYNNEISEKSEIFDDQFSVERPDGSNFTLKIRSTKLEDSAMYFCARTDRAGEQYFGPGTRLTVT.

The genes are TRBV2 and TRBJ1-5; tentative D call: TRBD1 (5 bases). Trimming took off 4 bases at V and 9 bases at J, with 16 bases between the two ends. Germline CDR1 SNHLY, CDR2 FYNNEI. The CDR3 runs to 14 residues. CDR3 residues: CASSVRDSGRPQHF. CDR3 in DNA: TGTGCCAGCAGTGTTCGGGACTCCGGGAGGCCCCAGCATTTT.

The CDR3 reads CASSTPGSWNQPQHF. Here the CDR3 DNA reads TGTGCCAGCAGTACCCCCGGGTCATGGAATCAGCCCCAGCATTTT. This rearrangement joins TRBV28 to TRBJ1-5; D unclear. The V end lost 5 bases, the J end lost 4 bases, and 15 bases lay between the germline ends. Germline V CDR1 and CDR2: MDHEN, SYDVKM. This CDR3 has 15 amino acids.

V and J are TRBV28 and TRBJ2-5; 11 bases line up with TRBD2. The CDR3 loop spans 16 amino acids. The germline CDR1 and CDR2 sequences are MDHEN and SYDVKM. The V and J ends lost 7 bases and 4 bases, in that order; junction bases with no gene match: 11. The CDR3 DNA follows: TGTGCCAGCACCGACCCTGGTCTAGCGGGAGGAGAGACCCAGTACTTC. As protein: CASTDPGLAGGETQYF.

The chain recombines TRBV6-4 with TRBJ1-5, with TRBD1 as a possible D gene (5 bases). The germline V gene encodes CDR1 MRHNA and CDR2 SNTAGT. The CDR3 runs 13 residues. V lost 6 bases to trimming and J lost 6 bases, with 12 bases between them. This CDR3 reads CASRSGFGQPQHF. In nucleotides, the CDR3 is TGTGCCAGCAGATCAGGGTTTGGTCAGCCCCAGCATTTT.

The gene calls are TRBV6-2 or TRBV6-3 and TRBJ1-5; 8 bases fit TRBD1. The CDR3 extends over 15 amino acids. Germline trimming cut 4 bases from V and 4 bases from J; bases unmatched to any gene: 6. The germline V gene has CDR1 MNHEY and CDR2 SVGEGT. CDR3 bases: TGTGCCAGCAGTTTGATGGACAGGGCAAATCAGCCCCAGCATTTT. The encoded protein is CASSLMDRANQPQHF.

The chain couples TRBV10-3 to TRBJ2-2; 16 nucleotides agree with TRBD2. This CDR3 region has 18 residues. Trimming took 5 bases from V and 5 from J; bases not matched to a gene: 8. CDR1 is ENHRY, CDR2 SYGVKD, per germline. CDR3 region: CAISSGTSGREATGELFF. CDR3 nucleotide sequence: TGTGCCATCAGTTCCGGGACTAGCGGGAGGGAGGCGACCGGGGAGCTGTTTTTT.

V and J are TRBV2 and TRBJ2-7; 9 bases are shared with TRBD1. This CDR3 is built from 15 residues. The V segment lost 6 bases and the J segment 5 bases; nucleotides outside the gene matches: 11. The germline V gene has CDR1 SNHLY and CDR2 FYNNEI. The chain's CDR3 is CASSSSGTGYHEQYF. The CDR3 region has the DNA TGTGCCAGCAGCAGTTCGGGGACAGGGTACCACGAGCAGTACTTC.

The V gene is TRBV6-1, the J gene TRBJ2-1; 7 nucleotides match TRBD1. The CDR3 contains 13 residues. Germline CDR1 is MNHNS and CDR2 is SASEGT. After removal of 9 bases from V and 6 bases from J, the junction contained 8 bases not matched to a gene. The CDR3 nucleotides read TGTGCCAGTACAGGGGCCCGGGGCAATGAGCAGTTCTTC. Translating it yields CASTGARGNEQFF.

The chain carries TRBV5-6 and TRBJ2-1; 11 bases are shared with TRBD2. The CDR3 spans 16 residues. The germline CDR1 and CDR2 sequences are SGHDT and YYEEEE. V lost 0 bases and J lost 5; bases outside the gene matches: 4. The CDR3 nucleotides are TGTGCCAGCAGCTTGGGTCTAGCGGGAGGCAACAATGAGCAGTTCTTC. Protein: CASSLGLAGGNNEQFF.

The V call is TRBV10-1, the J call TRBJ2-7, with D tentatively TRBD2 (7 bases). Trimming shortened V by 0 bases and J by 5 bases, and 14 bases separated the two germline ends. Per the germline V gene, CDR1 is WNHNN and CDR2 is SYGVQD (reference sequence). The CDR3 covers 15 residues. Written as DNA, the CDR3 is TGCGCCAGCAGTGAGTCGGGGGGGGCGACCCACGAGCAGTACTTC. Protein product: CASSESGGATHEQYF.

The chain is built from TRBV5-1 and TRBJ2-5; D gene uncertain. Trimming removed 4 bases from V and 2 bases from J, with 15 bases in between. CDR3 length equals 15 residues. CDR1 is SGHRS, CDR2 YFSETQ, per germline. CDR3 region: CASSPNQVPQETQYF. Here the CDR3 DNA reads TGCGCCAGCAGCCCGAACCAGGTCCCACAAGAGACCCAGTACTTC.